These 4 T cell receptor beta chains originate from one sample sequenced in a study of T cell clonotyping in hematopoietic cell transplantation. TCRdb's table, derived via immunoSEQ multiplex PCR, lists solely in-frame clones and lacks some. The sample has fewer than 70,000 clones; 94% are singletons. Sequencing was done on a sample of peripheral blood mononuclear cells. These receptors came from a man aged 50 or older in good health. Some clones in this sample may be carry-over from other donors' samples.

The V and J genes are TRBV2 and TRBJ1-2; no definite D call. V was clipped by 1 base and J by 5 bases, with 8 bases between them. The CDR3 is made up of 13 amino acids. The V gene's germline CDR1 is SNHLY and CDR2 FYNNEI. CDR3: CASSEVGPYGYTF. CDR3 DNA: TGTGCCAGCAGTGAAGTTGGGCCGTATGGCTACACCTTC.

For the CDR3, the DNA is TGTGCCCTCCGGCGCGAGGGATTAGGACTTTACGGGTACACCTTC. Amino acids: CALRREGLGLYGYTF. The chain couples TRBV10-3 to TRBJ1-2; D is undetermined. Deletions cut 11 bases from V and 11 bases from J, with 30 bases between. The CDR3 is 15 residues long. The germline V gene has CDR1 ENHRY and CDR2 SYGVKD.

The chain uses TRBV7-9 and TRBJ2-7, with TRBD1 identical over 8 bases. The CDR3 totals 12 residues. Germline assignment: CDR1 SEHNR and CDR2 FQNEAQ (reference sequence). V lost 3 bases to trimming and J lost 9 bases; unmatched junction nucleotides: 4. Here the CDR3 reads CASSFQGARQYF. DNA for the CDR3: TGTGCCAGCAGCTTTCAGGGGGCCCGGCAGTACTTC. Drawing the rest from reference TRBV7-9 and TRBJ2-7, the complete variable domain is DTGVSQNPRHKITKRGQNVTFRCDPISEHNRLYWYRQTLGQGPEFLTYFQNEAQLEKSRLLSDRFSAERPKGSFSTLEIQRTEQGDSAMYLCASSFQGARQYFGPGTRLTVT.

The table lists this clone with a count of one. The rearrangement links TRBV25-1 to TRBJ2-5; D unresolved. Trimming stripped 3 bases from V and 9 bases from J, with 14 bases between. CDR1 and CDR2 from the germline V gene are MGHDK and SYGVNS. The CDR3 spans 13 residues. CDR3 nucleotide sequence: TGTGCCAGCAGTGAGGAAGGGATGAGGTCCCAGTACTTC. Translation: CASSEEGMRSQYF.